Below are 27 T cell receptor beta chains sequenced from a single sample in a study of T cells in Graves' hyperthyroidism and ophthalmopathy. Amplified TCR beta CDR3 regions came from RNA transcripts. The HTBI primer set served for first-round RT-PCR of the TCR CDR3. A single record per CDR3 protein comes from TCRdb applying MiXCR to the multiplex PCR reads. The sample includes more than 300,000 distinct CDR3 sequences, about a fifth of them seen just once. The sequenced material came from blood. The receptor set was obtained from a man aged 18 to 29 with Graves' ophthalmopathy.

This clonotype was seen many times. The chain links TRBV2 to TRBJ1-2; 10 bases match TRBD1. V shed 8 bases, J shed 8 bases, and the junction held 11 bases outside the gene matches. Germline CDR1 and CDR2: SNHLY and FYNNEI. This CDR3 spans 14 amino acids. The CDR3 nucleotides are TGTGCCAGCGATAAATCGACAGGGGGCAGAGGCTACACCTTC. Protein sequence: CASDKSTGGRGYTF.

The CDR3 sequence is CASSQDLPSGVYNEQYF. DNA for the CDR3: TGCGCCAGCAGCCAAGATTTGCCTAGCGGGGTGTACAATGAGCAGTACTTC. This rearrangement joins TRBV4-1 to TRBJ2-1; 9 bases line up with TRBD2. The end of the DNA fits TRBJ2-7 better, so the J call may be wrong. In germline, CDR1 is MGHRA, CDR2 YSYEKL. CDR3 length equals 17 residues.

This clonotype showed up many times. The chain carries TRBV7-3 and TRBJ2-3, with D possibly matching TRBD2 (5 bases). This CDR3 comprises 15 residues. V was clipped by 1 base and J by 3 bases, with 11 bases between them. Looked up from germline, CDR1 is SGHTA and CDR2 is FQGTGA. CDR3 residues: CASSLNGVETDTQYF. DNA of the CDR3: TGTGCCAGCAGCTTAAACGGGGTAGAAACAGATACGCAGTATTTT. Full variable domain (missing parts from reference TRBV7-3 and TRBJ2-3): GAGVSQTPSNKVTEKGKYVELRCDPISGHTALYWYRQSLGQGPEFLIYFQGTGAADDSGLPNDRFFAVRPEGSVSTLKIQRTERGDSAVYLCASSLNGVETDTQYFGPGTRLTVL.

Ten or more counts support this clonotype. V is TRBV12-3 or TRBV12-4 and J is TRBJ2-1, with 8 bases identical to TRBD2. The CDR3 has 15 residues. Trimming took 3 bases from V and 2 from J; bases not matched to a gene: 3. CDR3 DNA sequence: TGTGCCAGCAGTTTGCAGCGGGGGACCTACAATGAGCAGTTCTTC. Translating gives CASSLQRGTYNEQFF.

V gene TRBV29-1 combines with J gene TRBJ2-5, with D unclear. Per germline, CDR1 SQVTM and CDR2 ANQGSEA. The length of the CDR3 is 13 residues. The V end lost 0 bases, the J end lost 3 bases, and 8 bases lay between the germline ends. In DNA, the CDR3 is TGCAGCGTTGAAGATCCCCCGAAAGAGACCCAGTACTTC. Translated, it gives CSVEDPPKETQYF.

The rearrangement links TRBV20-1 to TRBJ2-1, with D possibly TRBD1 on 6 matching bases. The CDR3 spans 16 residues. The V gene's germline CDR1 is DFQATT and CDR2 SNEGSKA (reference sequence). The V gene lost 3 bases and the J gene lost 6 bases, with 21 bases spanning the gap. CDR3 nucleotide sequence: TGCAGTGCTAGGCCTACTACAGGGACAAACCTCAATGAGCAGTTCTTC. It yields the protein CSARPTTGTNLNEQFF.

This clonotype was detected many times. CDR3 protein: CASSAGTPFGRAFF. In nucleotides, the CDR3 is TGTGCCAGCAGCGCCGGGACCCCTTTTGGGCGAGCTTTCTTT. The V call is TRBV28, the J call TRBJ1-1; TRBD1 is a possible D gene (5 bases). The CDR3 spans 14 residues. Trimming removed 6 bases from V and 10 bases from J, with 21 bases in between. The germline V gene encodes CDR1 MDHEN and CDR2 SYDVKM.

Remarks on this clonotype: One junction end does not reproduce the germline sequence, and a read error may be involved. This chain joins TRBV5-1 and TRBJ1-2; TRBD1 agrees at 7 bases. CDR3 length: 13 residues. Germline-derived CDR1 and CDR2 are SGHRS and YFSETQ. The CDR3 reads CASSPGTDYGYAF. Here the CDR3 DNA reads TGCGCCAGCAGCCCCGGGACAGACTATGGCTACGCCTTC. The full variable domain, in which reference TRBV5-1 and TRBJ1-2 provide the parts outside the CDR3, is KAGVTQTPRYLIKTRGQQVTLSCSPISGHRSVSWYQQTPGQGLQFLFEYFSETQRNKGNFPGRFSGRQFSNSRSEMNVSTLELGDSALYLCASSPGTDYGYAFGSGTRLTVV.

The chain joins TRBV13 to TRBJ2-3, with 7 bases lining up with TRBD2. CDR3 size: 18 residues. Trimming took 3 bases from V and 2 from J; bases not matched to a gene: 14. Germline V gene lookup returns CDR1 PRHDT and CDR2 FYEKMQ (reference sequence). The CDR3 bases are TGTGCCAGCAGCTTCGGGGCATGGCGGGGGACTCACACAGATACGCAGTATTTT. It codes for CASSFGAWRGTHTDTQYF.

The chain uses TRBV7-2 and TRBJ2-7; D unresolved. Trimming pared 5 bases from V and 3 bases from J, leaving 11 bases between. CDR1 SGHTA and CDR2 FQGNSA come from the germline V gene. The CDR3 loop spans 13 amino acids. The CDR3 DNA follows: TGTGCCAGCAGCAACGGCCCGAGCTACGAGCAGTACTTC. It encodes CASSNGPSYEQYF.

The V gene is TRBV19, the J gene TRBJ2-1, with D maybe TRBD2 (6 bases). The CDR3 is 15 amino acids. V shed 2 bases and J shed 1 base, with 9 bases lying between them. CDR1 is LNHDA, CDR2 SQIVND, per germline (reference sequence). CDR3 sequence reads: CASSISGGSYNEQFF. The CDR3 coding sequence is TGTGCCAGTAGTATAAGTGGGGGGTCCTACAATGAGCAGTTCTTC.

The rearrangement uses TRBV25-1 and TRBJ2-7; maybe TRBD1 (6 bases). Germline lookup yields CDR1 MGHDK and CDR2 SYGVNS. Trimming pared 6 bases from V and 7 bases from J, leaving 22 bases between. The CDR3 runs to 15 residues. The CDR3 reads CASRETGTRNREQYF. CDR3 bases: TGTGCCAGCAGAGAAACCGGGACAAGGAATAGGGAGCAGTACTTC.

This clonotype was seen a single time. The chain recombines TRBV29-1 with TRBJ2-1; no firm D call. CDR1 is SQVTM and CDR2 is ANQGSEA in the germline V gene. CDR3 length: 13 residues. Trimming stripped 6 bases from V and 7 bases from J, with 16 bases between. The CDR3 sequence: CSVQVENGNEQFF. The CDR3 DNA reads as TGCAGCGTACAAGTTGAAAATGGGAATGAGCAGTTCTTC.

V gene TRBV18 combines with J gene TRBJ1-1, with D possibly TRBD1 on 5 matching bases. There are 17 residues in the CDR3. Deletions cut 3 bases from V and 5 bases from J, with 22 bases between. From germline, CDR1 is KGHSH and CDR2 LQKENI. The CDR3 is CASSPRFSKRGGTEAFF. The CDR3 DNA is TGTGCCAGCTCACCCCGATTCAGTAAAAGGGGAGGGACTGAAGCTTTCTTT.

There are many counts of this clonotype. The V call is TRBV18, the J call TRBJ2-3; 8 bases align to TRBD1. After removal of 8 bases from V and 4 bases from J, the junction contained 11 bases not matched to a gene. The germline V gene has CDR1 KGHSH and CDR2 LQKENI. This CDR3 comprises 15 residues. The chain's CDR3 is CASATGQGNADTQYF. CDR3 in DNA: TGTGCCAGCGCGACCGGACAGGGAAATGCAGATACGCAGTATTTT.

The CDR3 sequence is CASSLDRRGTEAFF. The CDR3 DNA reads TGTGCCAGCAGCTTAGATCGGCGGGGGACTGAAGCTTTCTTT. V usage is TRBV11-2 and J usage is TRBJ1-1, with D possibly matching TRBD1 (5 bases). CDR1 is SGHAT and CDR2 is FQNNGV in the germline V gene. The V end was cut by 0 bases, the J end by 5 bases, with 10 bases between. The CDR3 is 14 residues long.

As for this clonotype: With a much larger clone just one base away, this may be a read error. The CDR3 nucleotides read TGTGCCAGCAGTGAAGCAGACAGAGCAAACTATAGCTACACCTTC. Protein: CASSEADRANYSYTF. The chain uses TRBV6-1 and TRBJ1-2; tentative D call: TRBD1 (5 bases). Germline values: CDR1 MNHNS, CDR2 SASEGT. The CDR3 has 15 amino acids.

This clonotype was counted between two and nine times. The CDR3 DNA is TGTGCCAGCAGCGGAACAGGGGTTCAGCACCCGGCTAACTATGGCTACACCTTC. Amino acids: CASSGTGVQHPANYGYTF. The chain recombines TRBV9 with TRBJ1-2, with TRBD1 identical over 7 bases. Germline CDR1 and CDR2: SGDLS and YYNGEE. The ends lost 3 bases at V and 0 bases at J; junction bases unmatched: 14. This CDR3 has 18 residues.

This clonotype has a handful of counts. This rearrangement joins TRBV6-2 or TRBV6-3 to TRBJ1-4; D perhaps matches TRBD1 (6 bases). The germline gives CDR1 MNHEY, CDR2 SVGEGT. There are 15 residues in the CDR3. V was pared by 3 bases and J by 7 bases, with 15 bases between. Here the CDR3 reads CASSYEGGGVEKLFF. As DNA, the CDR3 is TGTGCCAGCAGTTATGAAGGAGGGGGAGTTGAAAAACTGTTTTTT.

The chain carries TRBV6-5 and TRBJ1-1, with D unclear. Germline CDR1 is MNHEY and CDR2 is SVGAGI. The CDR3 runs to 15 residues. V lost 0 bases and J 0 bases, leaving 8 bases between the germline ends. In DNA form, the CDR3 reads TGTGCCAGCAGTTACTCTCCAGCCATGAACACTGAAGCTTTCTTT. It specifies CASSYSPAMNTEAFF.

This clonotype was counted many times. CDR3 protein: CASSPPSEETQYF. The CDR3 DNA reads as TGTGCCAGCTCACCACCCTCCGAGGAGACCCAGTACTTC. The V call is TRBV18, the J call TRBJ2-5, with D hard to call. The germline CDR1 and CDR2 sequences are KGHSH and LQKENI. The CDR3 runs 13 residues. V shed 0 bases and J shed 5 bases, with 7 bases lying between them.

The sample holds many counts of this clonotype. CDR3 region: CSARPTGFTGELFF. Written as DNA, the CDR3 is TGCAGTGCTCGACCAACAGGGTTCACCGGGGAGCTGTTTTTT. The chain joins TRBV20-1 to TRBJ2-2, with D perhaps TRBD1 (6 bases). Trimming pared 5 bases from V and 4 bases from J, leaving 14 bases between. The CDR3 has 14 residues. Looked up from germline, CDR1 is DFQATT and CDR2 is SNEGSKA (reference sequence).

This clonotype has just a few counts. In nucleotides, the CDR3 is TGTGCCAGCAGCCGCCGACAGGGGGATTCACCCCTCCACTTT. Protein product: CASSRRQGDSPLHF. The V gene is TRBV3-1, the J gene TRBJ1-6, with TRBD1 matching over 9 bases. V shed 4 bases, J shed 8 bases, and the junction held 3 bases outside the gene matches. The CDR3 has 14 residues. The germline V gene encodes CDR1 LGHDT and CDR2 YNNKEL (reference sequence).

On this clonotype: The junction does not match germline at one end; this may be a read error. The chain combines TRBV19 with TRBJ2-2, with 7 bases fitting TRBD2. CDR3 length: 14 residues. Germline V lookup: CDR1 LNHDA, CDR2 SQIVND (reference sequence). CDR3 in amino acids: CASSMGGSTGELVF. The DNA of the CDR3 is TGTGCCAGTAGTATGGGGGGGAGCACCGGGGAGCTGGTTTTT.

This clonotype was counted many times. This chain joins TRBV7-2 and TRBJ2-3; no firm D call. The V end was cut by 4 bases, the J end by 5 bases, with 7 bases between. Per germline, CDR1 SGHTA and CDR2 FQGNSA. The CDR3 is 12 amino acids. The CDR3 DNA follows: TGTGCCAGCAGCTCGAACAGAGATACGCAGTATTTT. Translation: CASSSNRDTQYF.

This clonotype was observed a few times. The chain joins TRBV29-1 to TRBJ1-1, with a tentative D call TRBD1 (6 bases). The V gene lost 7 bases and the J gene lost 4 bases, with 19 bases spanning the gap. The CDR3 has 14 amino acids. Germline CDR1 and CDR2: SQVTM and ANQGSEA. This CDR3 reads CSATPGGAGTEAFF. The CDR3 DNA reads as TGCAGCGCGACCCCCGGGGGCGCCGGCACTGAAGCTTTCTTT.

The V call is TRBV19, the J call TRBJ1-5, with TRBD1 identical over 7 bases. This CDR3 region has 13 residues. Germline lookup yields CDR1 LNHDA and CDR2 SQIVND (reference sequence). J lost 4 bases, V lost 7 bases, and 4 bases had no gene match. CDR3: CASMGQTNQPQHF. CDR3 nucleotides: TGTGCCAGTATGGGACAGACTAATCAGCCCCAGCATTTT.